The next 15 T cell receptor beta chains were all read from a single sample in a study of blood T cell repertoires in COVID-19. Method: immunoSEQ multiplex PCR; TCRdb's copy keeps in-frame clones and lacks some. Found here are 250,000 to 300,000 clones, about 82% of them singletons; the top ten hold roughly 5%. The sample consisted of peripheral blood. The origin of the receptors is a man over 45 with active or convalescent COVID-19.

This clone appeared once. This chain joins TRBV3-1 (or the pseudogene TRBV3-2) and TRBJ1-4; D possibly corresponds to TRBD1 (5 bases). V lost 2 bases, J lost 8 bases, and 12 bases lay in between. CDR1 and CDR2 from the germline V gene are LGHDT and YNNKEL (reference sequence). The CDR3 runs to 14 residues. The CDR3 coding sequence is TGTGCCAGCAGCCAAAGCGGGGGTGGAGAAAAACTGTTTTTT. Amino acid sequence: CASSQSGGGEKLFF.

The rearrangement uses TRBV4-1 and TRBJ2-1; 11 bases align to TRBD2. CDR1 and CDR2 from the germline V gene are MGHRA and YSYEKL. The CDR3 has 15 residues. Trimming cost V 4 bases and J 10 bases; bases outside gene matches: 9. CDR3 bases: TGCGCCAGCAGCCTTACTAGCGGGAGAGTGGAGGAGCAGTTCTTC. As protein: CASSLTSGRVEEQFF.

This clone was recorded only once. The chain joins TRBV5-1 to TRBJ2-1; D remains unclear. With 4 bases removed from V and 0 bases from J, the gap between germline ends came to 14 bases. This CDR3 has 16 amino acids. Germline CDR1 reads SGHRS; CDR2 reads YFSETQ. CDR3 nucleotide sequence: TGCGCCAGCAGCGGGCAGGCCCTCGGCTCCTACAATGAGCAGTTCTTC. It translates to CASSGQALGSYNEQFF.

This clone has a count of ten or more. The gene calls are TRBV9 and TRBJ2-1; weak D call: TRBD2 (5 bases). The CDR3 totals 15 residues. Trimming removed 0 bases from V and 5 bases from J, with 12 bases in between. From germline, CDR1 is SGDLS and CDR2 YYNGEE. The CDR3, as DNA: TGTGCCAGCAGCGTAGGGACCGTCGGGAACAATGAGCAGTTCTTC. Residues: CASSVGTVGNNEQFF.

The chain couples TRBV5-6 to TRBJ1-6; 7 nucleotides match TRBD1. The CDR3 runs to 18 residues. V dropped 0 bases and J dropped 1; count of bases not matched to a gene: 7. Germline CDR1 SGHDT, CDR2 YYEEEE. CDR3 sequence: CASSLGTGAKSYNSPLHF. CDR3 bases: TGTGCCAGCAGCTTGGGAACAGGGGCTAAGTCCTATAATTCACCCCTCCACTTT.

In DNA, the CDR3 is TGTGCCAGCAGCGCCGAGGGGGGGAGTAACGAGCAGTACTTC. It is translated as CASSAEGGSNEQYF. The chain joins TRBV9 to TRBJ2-7; D is possibly TRBD2 (7 bases). The CDR3 totals 14 residues. Trimming cost V 3 bases and J 5 bases, with 15 bases left between them. The germline CDR1 and CDR2 sequences are SGDLS and YYNGEE.

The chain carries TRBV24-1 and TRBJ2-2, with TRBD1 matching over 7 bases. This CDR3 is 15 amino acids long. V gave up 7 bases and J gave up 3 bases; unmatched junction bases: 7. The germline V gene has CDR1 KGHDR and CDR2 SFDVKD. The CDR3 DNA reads TGTGCCACCAGCCAAGGGGGCCGCGACACCGGGGAGCTGTTTTTT. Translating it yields CATSQGGRDTGELFF.

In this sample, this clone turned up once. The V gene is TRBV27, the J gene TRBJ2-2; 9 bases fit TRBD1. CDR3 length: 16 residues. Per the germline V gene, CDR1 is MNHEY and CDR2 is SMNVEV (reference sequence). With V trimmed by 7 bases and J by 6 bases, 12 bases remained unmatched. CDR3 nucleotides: TGTGCCAGCACTCCGTACGGGACAGGGTTTCCCGGGGAGCTGTTTTTT. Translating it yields CASTPYGTGFPGELFF.

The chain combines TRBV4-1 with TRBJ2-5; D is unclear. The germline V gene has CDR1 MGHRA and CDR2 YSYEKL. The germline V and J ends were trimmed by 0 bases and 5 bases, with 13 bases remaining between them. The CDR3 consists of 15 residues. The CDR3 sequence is CASSQDGWVRETQYF. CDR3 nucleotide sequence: TGCGCCAGCAGCCAAGATGGGTGGGTGCGGGAGACCCAGTACTTC.

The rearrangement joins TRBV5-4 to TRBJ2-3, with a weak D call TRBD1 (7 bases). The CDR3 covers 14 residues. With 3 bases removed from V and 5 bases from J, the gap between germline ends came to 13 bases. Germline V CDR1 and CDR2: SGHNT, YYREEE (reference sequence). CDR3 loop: CASSSAGGGDTQYF. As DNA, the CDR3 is TGTGCCAGCAGCTCCGCAGGGGGAGGAGATACGCAGTATTTT.

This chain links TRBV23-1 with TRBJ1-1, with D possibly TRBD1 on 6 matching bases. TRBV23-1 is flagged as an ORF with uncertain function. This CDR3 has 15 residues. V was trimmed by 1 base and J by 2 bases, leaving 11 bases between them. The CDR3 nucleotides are TGCGCCAGCAGTCAATATCAGGGGTCAAACACTGAAGCTTTCTTT. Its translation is CASSQYQGSNTEAFF.

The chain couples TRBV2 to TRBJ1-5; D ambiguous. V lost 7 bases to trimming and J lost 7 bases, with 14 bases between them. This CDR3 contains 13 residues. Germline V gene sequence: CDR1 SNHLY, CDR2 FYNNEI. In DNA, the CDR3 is TGTGCCAGCAACTTCGGAGCTAGGCAGCCCCAGCATTTT. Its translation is CASNFGARQPQHF. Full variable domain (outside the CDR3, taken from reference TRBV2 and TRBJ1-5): EPEVTQTPSHQVTQMGQEVILRCVPISNHLYFYWYRQILGQKVEFLVSFYNNEISEKSEIFDDQFSVERPDGSNFTLKIRSTKLEDSAMYFCASNFGARQPQHFGDGTRLSIL.

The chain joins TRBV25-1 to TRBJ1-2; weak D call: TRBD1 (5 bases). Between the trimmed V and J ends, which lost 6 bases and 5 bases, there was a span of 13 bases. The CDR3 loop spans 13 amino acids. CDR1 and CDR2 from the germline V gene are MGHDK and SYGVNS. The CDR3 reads CASSGRGPYGYTF. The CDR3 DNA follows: TGTGCCAGCAGCGGGAGGGGACCATATGGCTACACCTTC.

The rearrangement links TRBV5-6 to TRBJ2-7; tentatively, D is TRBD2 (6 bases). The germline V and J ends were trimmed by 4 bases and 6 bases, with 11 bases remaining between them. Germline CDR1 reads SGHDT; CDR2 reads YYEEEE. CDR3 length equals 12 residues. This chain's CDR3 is CASSRGMSEQYF. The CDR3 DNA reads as TGTGCCAGCAGCCGGGGGATGAGCGAGCAGTACTTC.

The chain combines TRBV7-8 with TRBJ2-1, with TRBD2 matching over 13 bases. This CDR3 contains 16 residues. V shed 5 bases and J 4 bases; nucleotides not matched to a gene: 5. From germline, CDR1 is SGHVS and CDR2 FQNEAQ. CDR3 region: CASSSTSGRAYNEQFF. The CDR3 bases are TGTGCCAGCAGCAGTACTAGCGGGAGGGCGTACAATGAGCAGTTCTTC.